These 2 T cell receptor beta chains were sequenced from one sample in a study of shared clonotypes between healthy human individuals. The protocol was immunoSEQ multiplex PCR, while the TCRdb copy is restricted to in-frame clones and leaves out a portion. The sample holds 2 million to 2.5 million clones, 90% to 95% seen once. Sequenced input: naive CD4+ T cells from PBMCs. Subset in this sample: CD45RA+ positively selected. The receptors were sampled from a man between 18 and 29 years old in good health. Some clones in this sample may be carry-over from other donors' samples.

The chain employs TRBV12-2 and TRBJ1-2; the D call TRBD1 from the table was never checked on the DNA. TRBV12-2 represents a pseudogene. CDR3 length: 13 residues. CDR3 sequence (DNA): TGTGCAAGTCGCTTAGCGGGGGCTTTCGCCTACACCTTC. It yields the protein CASRLAGAFAYTF.

The CDR3 nucleotides are TGTGCCAGCAGTTTTTTCGGTCAAGCTTTCTTT. Its translation is CASSFFGQAFF. The J gene is TRBJ1-1, the V gene TRBV28, with unresolved D. Trimming pared 3 bases from V and 9 bases from J, leaving 8 bases between. There are 11 residues in the CDR3. Germline values: CDR1 MDHEN, CDR2 SYDVKM.